Listed below are T cell receptor beta chains from one sample, sequenced in a study of OX40 agonist ivuxolimab in advanced cancers. Only in-frame clones appear in the TCRdb table, and some are missing; sequencing was by immunoSEQ multiplex PCR. The top ten clones hold about 0.44% of a sample with tens of thousands of clones, less than 85% of them seen once. Here the sequenced sample was CD4+ or CD8+ T cells sorted from blood, taken in a trial of the OX40 agonist ivuxolimab. These receptors originate from an adult with an advanced solid tumor such as melanoma, head and neck, liver or kidney cancer. The CDR3 runs from the conserved cysteine through the conserved F or W. D genes are given only for firm matches. Clone size appears in some rows only: once, few, many, or a class for an expanded clone.

DNA	CDR3	size	V	J	D
TGTGCCAGCAGCTCACCGGGACTAGCGGGAACCGGGGAGCTGTTTTTT	CASSSPGLAGTGELFF	-	TRBV7-9	TRBJ2-2	TRBD2
TGTGCCAGCTGGAAATCTGGGACAAACTCCTACGAGCAGTACTTC	CASWKSGTNSYEQYF	-	TRBV27	TRBJ2-7	-
TGTGCCAGCTCACCACGCGTCTCGGGAGGAGGAGAGACCCAGTACTTC	CASSPRVSGGGETQYF	-	TRBV18	TRBJ2-5	TRBD2
TGTGCCAGCAGCTTATCTGCTCTCTCTCCCCTCCACTTT	CASSLSALSPLHF	-	TRBV7-9	TRBJ1-6	-
TGTGCCACCAGCAGGGGACAGGGAACTGGCTACACCTTC	CATSRGQGTGYTF	few	TRBV15	TRBJ1-2	TRBD1
TGTGCCAGCAGTTTATTCAGCTTTAATTCACCCCTCCACTTT	CASSLFSFNSPLHF	-	TRBV27	TRBJ1-6	-
TGTGCCAGCCGCATACCAGGGACCCCCACAGATACGCAGTATTTT	CASRIPGTPTDTQYF	-	TRBV5-4	TRBJ2-3	-
TGCAGATCCCAGGGGGGCACTGAAGCTTTCTTT	CRSQGGTEAFF	once	TRBV20-1	TRBJ1-1	TRBD1
TGTGCCAGCAGTTCAGGACAGGGGGGGTACAATGAGCAGTTCTTC	CASSSGQGGYNEQFF	-	TRBV28	TRBJ2-1	TRBD1
TGTGCCAGCTCACCTCTCAGGAGTACCTACGAGCAGTACTTC	CASSPLRSTYEQYF	-	TRBV18	TRBJ2-7	-
TGTGCCAGCAGTTACACCCCAAGGGGACCCATATATTTT	CASSYTPRGPIYF	-	TRBV6-5	TRBJ1-3	-
TGCGCCAGCAGCCAAGTTGGGTTGTCGACAGATACGCAGTATTTT	CASSQVGLSTDTQYF	few	TRBV4-1	TRBJ2-3	-
TGTGCCATCAGTGGGGCGGCTGTGGACACTGAAGCTTTCTTT	CAISGAAVDTEAFF	-	TRBV10-3	TRBJ1-1	-
TGTGCCAGCAGCCGATCGGGAGGGAGAAGGAACACTGAAGCTTTCTTT	CASSRSGGRRNTEAFF	-	TRBV28	TRBJ1-1	-
TGCGCCAGCAGCTTGGATGCGGGAAGAGTTCAAGAGACCCAGTACTTC	CASSLDAGRVQETQYF	-	TRBV5-1	TRBJ2-5	-
TGTGCCAGCAGTACCGGGACACGAGCCCTCAGGAACACTGAAGCTTTCTTT	CASSTGTRALRNTEAFF	-	TRBV2	TRBJ1-1	-
TGTGCCAGCAGTGAATTCGGGACGGGGAACACTGAAGCTTTCTTT	CASSEFGTGNTEAFF	-	TRBV6-1	TRBJ1-1	-
TGTGCCAGTAGTGACGGTGGTCGGGGGGCCAACGTCCTGACTTTC	CASSDGGRGANVLTF	-	TRBV19	TRBJ2-6	-
TGCGCCAGCAATGACGGGAGTTCTAGTACGCAGTATTTT	CASNDGSSSTQYF	-	TRBV5-1	TRBJ2-3	-
TGCGCCAGCAGCCCTAGGGGGAGGAGCTACGAGCAGTACTTC	CASSPRGRSYEQYF	-	TRBV5-1	TRBJ2-7	-
TGTGCCAGCTCACCGGCCAGGACAGCGAACACCGGGGAGCTGTTTTTT	CASSPARTANTGELFF	-	TRBV18	TRBJ2-2	-
TGTGCCAGCAGAAGCAGGAGGGCCGAAAAACTGTTTTTT	CASRSRRAEKLFF	few	TRBV27	TRBJ1-4	-
TGCGCCAGCAGCCAAGGGCGGGGGAACACTGAAGCTTTCTTT	CASSQGRGNTEAFF	-	TRBV4-3	TRBJ1-1	-
TGTGCCAGCTCACCGGGACAGGGGCTTGATGGCTACACCTTC	CASSPGQGLDGYTF	-	TRBV18	TRBJ1-2	TRBD1
TGCGCCAGCACGAAAGGTGGGGGGAACACTGAAGCTTTCTTT	CASTKGGGNTEAFF	-	TRBV5-1	TRBJ1-1	-
TGCGCCAGCAGCTCCGGACTAGCGGGTAACGGTTACAATGAGCAGTTCTTC	CASSSGLAGNGYNEQFF	-	TRBV4-3	TRBJ2-1	TRBD2
TGTGCCTGGAGTGTACCCTCTAGCGGGAGGCTAAGTGAGCAGTTCTTC	CAWSVPSSGRLSEQFF	-	TRBV30	TRBJ2-1	TRBD2
TGCGCCAGCAGGTGGGACAGTCTTCGAGGCTACACCTTC	CASRWDSLRGYTF	-	TRBV10-2	TRBJ1-2	TRBD1
TGTGCCTGGAGTGTACTCGCGGGAGAGTTCTACGAGCAGTACTTC	CAWSVLAGEFYEQYF	-	TRBV30	TRBJ2-7	TRBD2
TGTGCCAGCAGACAACAGGTGAACACTGAAGCTTTCTTT	CASRQQVNTEAFF	few	TRBV28	TRBJ1-1	-
TGTGCCAGCAGCTCGAATCCCGGTGATGGTGAGCAGTTCTTC	CASSSNPGDGEQFF	-	TRBV7-2	TRBJ2-1	-
TGTGCCAGCAGCCAAGTGGGGTTTTGGTCACCCCTCCACTTT	CASSQVGFWSPLHF	few	TRBV14	TRBJ1-6	-
TGTGCCAGCAGGGCAGACAGGGGTTTCGTTAATGAAAAACTGTTTTTT	CASRADRGFVNEKLFF	-	TRBV5-5	TRBJ1-4	TRBD1
TGTGCCAGCAGCTTAAGACGGATAGGGACTAGGACCCAAGAGACCCAGTACTTC	CASSLRRIGTRTQETQYF	-	TRBV11-2	TRBJ2-5	TRBD2
TGTGCCAGCAGTGGCTTGGGACAGCCCCAGCATTTT	CASSGLGQPQHF	-	TRBV28	TRBJ1-5	-
TGTGCCAGCAGCGCCAACACTGAAGCTTTCTTT	CASSANTEAFF	once	TRBV7-2	TRBJ1-1	-
TGTGCCAGCAGGGTTACAGCCAATCAGCCCCAGCATTTT	CASRVTANQPQHF	-	TRBV28	TRBJ1-5	-
TGTGCCAGCACTTTACGAGGGGGGAGCACTGAAGCTTTCTTT	CASTLRGGSTEAFF	few	TRBV6-5	TRBJ1-1	-
TGTGCCACTTCCAGACTAGCGGGAGCGTCCTACGAGCAGTACTTC	CATSRLAGASYEQYF	-	TRBV19	TRBJ2-7	TRBD2